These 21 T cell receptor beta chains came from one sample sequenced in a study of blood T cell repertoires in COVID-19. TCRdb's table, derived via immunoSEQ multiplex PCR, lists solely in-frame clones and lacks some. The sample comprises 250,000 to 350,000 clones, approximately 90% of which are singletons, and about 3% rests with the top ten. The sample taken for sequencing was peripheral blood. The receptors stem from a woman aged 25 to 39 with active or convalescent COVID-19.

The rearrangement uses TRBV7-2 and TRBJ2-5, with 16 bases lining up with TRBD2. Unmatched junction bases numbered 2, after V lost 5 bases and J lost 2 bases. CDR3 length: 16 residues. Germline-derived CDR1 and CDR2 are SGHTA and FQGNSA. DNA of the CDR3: TGTGCCAGCAGCCGGGGACTAGCGGGGGGGCAAGAGACCCAGTACTTC. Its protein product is CASSRGLAGGQETQYF.

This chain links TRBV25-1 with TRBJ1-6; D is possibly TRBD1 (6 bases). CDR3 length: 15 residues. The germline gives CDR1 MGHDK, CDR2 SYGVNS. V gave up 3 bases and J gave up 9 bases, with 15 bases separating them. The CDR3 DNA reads TGTGCCAGCAGTGAGGGGAGGGGGAGGGTTTCACCCCTCCACTTT. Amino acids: CASSEGRGRVSPLHF. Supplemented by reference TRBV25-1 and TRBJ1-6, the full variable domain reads EADIYQTPRYLVIGTGKKITLECSQTMGHDKMYWYQQDPGMELHLIHYSYGVNSTEKGDLSSESTVSRIRTEHFPLTLESARPSHTSQYLCASSEGRGRVSPLHFGNGTRLTVT.

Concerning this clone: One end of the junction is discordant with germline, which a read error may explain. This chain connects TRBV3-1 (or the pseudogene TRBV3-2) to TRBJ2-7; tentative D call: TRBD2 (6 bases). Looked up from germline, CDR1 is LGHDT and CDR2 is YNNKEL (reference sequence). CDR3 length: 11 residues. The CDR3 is CASSQDSGLSF. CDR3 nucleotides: TGTGCCAGCAGCCAAGATTCGGGACTCAGCTTC.

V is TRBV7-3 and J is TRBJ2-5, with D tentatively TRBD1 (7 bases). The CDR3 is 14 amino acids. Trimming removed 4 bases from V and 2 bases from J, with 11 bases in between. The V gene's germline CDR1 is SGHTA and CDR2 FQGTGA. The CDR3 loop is CASSSGGQQETQYF. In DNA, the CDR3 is TGTGCCAGCAGCTCCGGGGGACAGCAAGAGACCCAGTACTTC.

The CDR3 sequence is CASSWRRGTQYF. Written as DNA, the CDR3 is TGTGCCAGCAGTTGGAGACGGGGTACGCAGTATTTT. This chain connects TRBV12-3 or TRBV12-4 to TRBJ2-3, with a weak D call TRBD2 (5 bases). This CDR3 contains 12 residues. The germline V and J ends were trimmed by 4 bases and 8 bases, with 10 bases remaining between them.

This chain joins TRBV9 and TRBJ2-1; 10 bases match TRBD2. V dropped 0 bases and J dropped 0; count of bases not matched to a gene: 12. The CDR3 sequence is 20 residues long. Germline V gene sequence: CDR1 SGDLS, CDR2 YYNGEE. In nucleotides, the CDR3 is TGTGCCAGCAGCGTAGAGAGTAGCGGGGGGTTCCTTAGCTCCTACAATGAGCAGTTCTTC. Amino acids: CASSVESSGGFLSSYNEQFF.

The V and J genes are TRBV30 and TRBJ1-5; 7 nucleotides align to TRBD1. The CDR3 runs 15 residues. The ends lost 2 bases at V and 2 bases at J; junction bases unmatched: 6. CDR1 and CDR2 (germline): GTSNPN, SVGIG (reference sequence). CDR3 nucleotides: TGTGCCTGGAGTCCGTTTACAGGGGGCAATCAGCCCCAGCATTTT. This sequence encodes CAWSPFTGGNQPQHF.

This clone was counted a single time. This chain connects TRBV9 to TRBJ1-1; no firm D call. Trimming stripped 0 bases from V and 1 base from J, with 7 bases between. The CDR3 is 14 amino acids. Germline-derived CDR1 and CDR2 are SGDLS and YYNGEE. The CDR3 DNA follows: TGTGCCAGCAGCGTAGGTTCCAGGAACACTGAAGCTTTCTTT. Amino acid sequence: CASSVGSRNTEAFF.

The CDR3 nucleotides read TGTGCCAGCAGGACCGACAGGGGGCTCGAGACCCAGTACTTC. It yields the protein CASRTDRGLETQYF. The rearrangement links TRBV2 to TRBJ2-5, with TRBD1 identical over 10 bases. Trimming at V came to 6 bases and at J to 5 bases, leaving 6 bases not matched to a gene. The CDR3 has 14 amino acids. Germline CDR1 SNHLY, CDR2 FYNNEI.

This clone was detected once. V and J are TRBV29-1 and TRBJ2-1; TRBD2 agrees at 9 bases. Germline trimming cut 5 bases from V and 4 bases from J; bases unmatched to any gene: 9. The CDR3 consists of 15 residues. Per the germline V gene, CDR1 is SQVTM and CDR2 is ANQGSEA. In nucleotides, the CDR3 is TGCAGCGTTCTAACCGGGACTAGCAGTTACAATGAGCAGTTCTTC. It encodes CSVLTGTSSYNEQFF.

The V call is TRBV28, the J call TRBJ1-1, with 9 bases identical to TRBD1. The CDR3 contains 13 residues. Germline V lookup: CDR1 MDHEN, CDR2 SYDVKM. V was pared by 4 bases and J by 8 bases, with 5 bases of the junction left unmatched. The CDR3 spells CASSSRDRVEAFF. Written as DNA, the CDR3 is TGTGCCAGCAGTTCCCGGGACAGGGTCGAAGCTTTCTTT.

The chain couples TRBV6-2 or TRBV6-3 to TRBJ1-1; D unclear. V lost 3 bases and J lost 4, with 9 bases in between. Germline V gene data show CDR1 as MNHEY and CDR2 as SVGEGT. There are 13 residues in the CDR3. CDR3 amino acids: CASSYRSLTEAFF. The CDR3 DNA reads TGTGCCAGCAGTTATCGGTCCCTCACTGAAGCTTTCTTT.

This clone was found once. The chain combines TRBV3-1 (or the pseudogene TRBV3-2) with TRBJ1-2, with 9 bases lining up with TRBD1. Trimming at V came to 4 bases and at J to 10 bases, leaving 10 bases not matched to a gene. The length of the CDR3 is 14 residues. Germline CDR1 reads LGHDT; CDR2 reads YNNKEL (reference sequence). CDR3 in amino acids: CASSLLPGQGSYTF. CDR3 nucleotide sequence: TGTGCCAGCAGCCTCCTTCCGGGACAGGGATCCTACACCTTC.

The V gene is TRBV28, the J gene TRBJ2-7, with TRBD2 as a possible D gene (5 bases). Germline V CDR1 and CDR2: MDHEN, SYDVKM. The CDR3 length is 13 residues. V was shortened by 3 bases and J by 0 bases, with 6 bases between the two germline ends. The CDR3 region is CASSLGSSYEQYF. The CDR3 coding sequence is TGTGCCAGCAGTTTGGGGAGCTCCTACGAGCAGTACTTC.

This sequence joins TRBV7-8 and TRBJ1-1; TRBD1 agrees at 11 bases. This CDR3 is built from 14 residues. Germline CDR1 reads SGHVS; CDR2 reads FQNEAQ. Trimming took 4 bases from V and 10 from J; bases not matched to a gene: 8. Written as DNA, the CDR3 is TGTGCCAGCAGCTCCCCGGACAGGGGGCGGGGAGCTTTCTTT. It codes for CASSSPDRGRGAFF.

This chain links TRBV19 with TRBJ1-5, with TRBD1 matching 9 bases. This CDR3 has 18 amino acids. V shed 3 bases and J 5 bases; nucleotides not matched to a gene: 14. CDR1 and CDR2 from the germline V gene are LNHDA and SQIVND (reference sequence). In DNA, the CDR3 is TGTGCCAGTAGTATCGTTTGGGGACAGGGTTCCTTATATCAGCCCCAGCATTTT. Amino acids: CASSIVWGQGSLYQPQHF.

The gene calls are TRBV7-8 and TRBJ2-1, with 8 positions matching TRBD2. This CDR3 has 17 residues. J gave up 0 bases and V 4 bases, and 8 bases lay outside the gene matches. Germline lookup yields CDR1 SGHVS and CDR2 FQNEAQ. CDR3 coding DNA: TGTGCCAGCAGCTCATCACTAGCGGCGACCTCCTACAATGAGCAGTTCTTC. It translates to CASSSSLAATSYNEQFF.

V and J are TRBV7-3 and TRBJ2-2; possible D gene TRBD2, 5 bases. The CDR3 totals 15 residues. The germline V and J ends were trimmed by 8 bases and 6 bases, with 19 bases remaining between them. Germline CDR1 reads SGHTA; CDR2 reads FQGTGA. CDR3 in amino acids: CASCPRDRFSGELFF. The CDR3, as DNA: TGTGCCAGCTGCCCCCGGGATAGATTCTCCGGGGAGCTGTTTTTT.

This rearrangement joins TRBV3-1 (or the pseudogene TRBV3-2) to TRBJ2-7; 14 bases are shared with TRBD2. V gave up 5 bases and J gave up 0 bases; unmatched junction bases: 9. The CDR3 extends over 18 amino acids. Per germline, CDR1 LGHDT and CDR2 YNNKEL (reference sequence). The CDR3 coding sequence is TGTGCCAGCAGCACCCCGAGACTAGCGGGGGGGTACTCCTACGAGCAGTACTTC. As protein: CASSTPRLAGGYSYEQYF.

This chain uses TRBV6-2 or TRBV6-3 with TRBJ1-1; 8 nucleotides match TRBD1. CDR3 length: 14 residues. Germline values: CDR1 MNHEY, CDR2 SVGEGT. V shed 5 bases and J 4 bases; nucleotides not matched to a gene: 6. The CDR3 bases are TGTGCCAGCAGTGGAGGACAGGGAATCACTGAAGCTTTCTTT. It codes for CASSGGQGITEAFF.

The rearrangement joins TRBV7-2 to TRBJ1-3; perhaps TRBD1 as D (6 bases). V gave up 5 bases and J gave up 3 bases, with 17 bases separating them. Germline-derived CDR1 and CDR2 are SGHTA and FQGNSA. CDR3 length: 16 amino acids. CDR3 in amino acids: CASSPSGQGSGNTIYF. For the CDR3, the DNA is TGTGCCAGCAGCCCCAGTGGGCAGGGGAGTGGAAACACCATATATTTT.